A single sample is the source of the 12 T cell receptor beta chains below, sequenced in a study of blood T cell repertoires in COVID-19. Measured with immunoSEQ multiplex PCR; TCRdb has only the in-frame clones, and not every one. Of around 80,000 clones in the sample, 82% are singletons; the top ten hold about 12%. The material sequenced was peripheral blood. These receptors originate from an elderly man with acute or convalescent COVID-19.

J is TRBJ2-1 and V is TRBV13, with 12 positions matching TRBD2. This CDR3 spans 19 amino acids. After removal of 6 bases from V and 8 bases from J, the junction contained 20 bases not matched to a gene. In germline, CDR1 is PRHDT, CDR2 FYEKMQ (reference sequence). DNA of the CDR3: TGTGCCAGCAGTGTAGGGCTAGCGGGGGGGCCCCCTACTGTCCATGAGCAGTTCTTC. The encoded protein is CASSVGLAGGPPTVHEQFF. Based on the CDR3 plus reference TRBV13 and TRBJ2-1, the full variable domain is AAGVIQSPRHLIKEKRETATLKCYPIPRHDTVYWYQQGPGQDPQFLISFYEKMQSDKGSIPDRFSAQQFSDYHSELNMSSLELGDSALYFCASSVGLAGGPPTVHEQFFGPGTRLTVL.

This chain's CDR3 is CASYVPGSTSYEQYF. CDR3 DNA: TGTGCCAGCTACGTTCCGGGGTCCACTTCCTACGAGCAGTACTTC. V usage is TRBV6-5 and J usage is TRBJ2-7, with D tentatively TRBD2 (5 bases). The CDR3 has 15 amino acids. V lost 8 bases and J 1 base, leaving 18 bases between the germline ends. Germline V gives CDR1 MNHEY, CDR2 SVGAGI.

The chain employs TRBV3-1 (or the pseudogene TRBV3-2) and TRBJ2-3; D unresolved. Germline CDR1 LGHDT, CDR2 YNNKEL (reference sequence). This CDR3 spans 14 amino acids. The ends were cut back, 0 bases at V and 8 bases at J, with 12 bases in the middle. The CDR3 DNA reads TGTGCCAGCAGCCAAGAGCCGGCCGCTAGTACGCAGTATTTT. It translates to CASSQEPAASTQYF.

The chain uses TRBV27 and TRBJ1-6, with 8 bases fitting TRBD1. Trimming cost V 8 bases and J 7 bases; bases outside gene matches: 4. CDR1 is MNHEY and CDR2 is SMNVEV in the germline V gene (reference sequence). CDR3 size: 13 residues. Here the CDR3 reads CASRGQGNSPLHF. The DNA of the CDR3 is TGTGCCAGCCGCGGACAGGGAAATTCACCCCTCCACTTT.

The rearrangement uses TRBV11-2 and TRBJ2-7; 10 bases are a match to TRBD1. Germline CDR1 and CDR2: SGHAT and FQNNGV. V was clipped by 3 bases and J by 4 bases; unmatched bases: 6. This CDR3 region has 15 residues. This CDR3 reads CASSLHDRGQYEQYF. CDR3 nucleotide sequence: TGTGCCAGCAGCTTGCACGACAGGGGGCAATACGAGCAGTACTTC.

The chain couples TRBV9 to TRBJ1-3; 7 positions agree with TRBD1. The trim removed 1 base at V and 4 bases at J, leaving 11 bases unmatched. Germline V gene data show CDR1 as SGDLS and CDR2 as YYNGEE. The length of the CDR3 is 17 residues. The CDR3 loop reads CASSVRGAGGTGNTIYF. The DNA of the CDR3 is TGTGCCAGCAGCGTAAGAGGGGCAGGGGGTACGGGAAACACCATATATTTT.

This clone has only a few counts. V and J are TRBV7-8 and TRBJ1-1, with TRBD1 as a possible D gene (6 bases). Germline V CDR1 and CDR2: SGHVS, FQNEAQ. Trimming shortened V by 5 bases and J by 0 bases, and 13 bases separated the two germline ends. The CDR3 runs 15 residues. CDR3 amino acids: CASSTGDRLNTEAFF. The CDR3 DNA follows: TGTGCCAGCAGCACTGGAGACAGGCTGAACACTGAAGCTTTCTTT. The complete variable domain, with remaining parts taken from reference TRBV7-8 and TRBJ1-1, reads GAGVSQSPRYKVAKRGQDVALRCDPISGHVSLFWYQQALGQGPEFLTYFQNEAQLDKSGLPSDRFFAERPEGSVSTLKIQRTQQEDSAVYLCASSTGDRLNTEAFFGQGTRLTVV.

In this sample, this clone turned up a few times. The CDR3 sequence is CASSLRVEQPQHF. DNA of the CDR3: TGTGCCAGCAGCTTGAGGGTAGAGCAGCCCCAGCATTTT. The chain combines TRBV11-2 with TRBJ1-5; D remains ambiguous. V was clipped by 3 bases and J by 7 bases, with 10 bases between them. This CDR3 has 13 amino acids. Germline loops: CDR1 SGHAT, CDR2 FQNNGV.

The V call is TRBV30, the J call TRBJ2-2; tentative D call: TRBD2 (6 bases). The CDR3 contains 14 residues. Between the trimmed V and J ends, which lost 3 bases and 7 bases, there was a span of 15 bases. Germline CDR1 and CDR2: GTSNPN and SVGIG (reference sequence). The CDR3 reads CAWRLGLAIGELFF. The CDR3 DNA follows: TGTGCCTGGAGACTGGGGCTAGCGATCGGGGAGCTGTTTTTT.

The gene calls are TRBV7-8 and TRBJ1-2; D gene uncertain. This CDR3 contains 13 residues. Trimming stripped 5 bases from V and 0 bases from J, with 7 bases between. Germline V gene data show CDR1 as SGHVS and CDR2 as FQNEAQ. The CDR3 region is CASSPDSNYGYTF. The CDR3 nucleotides read TGTGCCAGCAGCCCGGACTCTAACTATGGCTACACCTTC.

The J gene is TRBJ2-7, the V gene TRBV29-1, with TRBD1 matching 8 bases. This CDR3 region has 13 residues. Trimming took 5 bases from V and 2 from J; bases not matched to a gene: 5. The germline V gene has CDR1 SQVTM and CDR2 ANQGSEA. The CDR3 here is CSVRPGQAYEQYF. CDR3 bases: TGCAGCGTTCGGCCGGGACAGGCCTACGAGCAGTACTTC.

V is TRBV19 and J is TRBJ1-2; D is possibly TRBD1 (6 bases). CDR1 and CDR2 (germline): LNHDA, SQIVND (reference sequence). The CDR3 covers 16 residues. Trimming took 0 bases from V and 5 from J, leaving 16 bases between them. This CDR3 is CASSIDRGTNNYGYTF. In DNA, the CDR3 is TGTGCCAGTAGTATAGATAGGGGGACAAATAATTATGGCTACACCTTC.